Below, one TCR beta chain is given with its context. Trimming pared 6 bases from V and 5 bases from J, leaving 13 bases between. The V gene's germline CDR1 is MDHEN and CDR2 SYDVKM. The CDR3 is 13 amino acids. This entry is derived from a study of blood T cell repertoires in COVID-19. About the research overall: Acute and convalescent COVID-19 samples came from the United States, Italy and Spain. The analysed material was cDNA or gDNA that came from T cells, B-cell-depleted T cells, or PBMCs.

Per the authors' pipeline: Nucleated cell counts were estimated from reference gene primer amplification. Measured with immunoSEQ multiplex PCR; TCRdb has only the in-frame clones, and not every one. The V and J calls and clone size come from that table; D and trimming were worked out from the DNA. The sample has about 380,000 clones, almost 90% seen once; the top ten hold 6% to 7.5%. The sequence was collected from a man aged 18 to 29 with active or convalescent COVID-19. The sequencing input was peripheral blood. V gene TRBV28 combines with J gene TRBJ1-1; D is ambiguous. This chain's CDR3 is CASSRNEGTEAFF. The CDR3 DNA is TGTGCCAGCAGCCGAAACGAGGGAACTGAAGCTTTCTTT.